Listed here are 7 T cell receptor beta chains from one sample, sequenced in a study of blood T cell repertoires in COVID-19 (dated by TCRdb to about 2020). The protocol used for the library was the immunoSEQ multiplex PCR assay. TCRdb took this table from immuneACCESS and kept in-frame rearrangements with V and J called. Such tables lack part of the clones; where checked against another copy, unresolved V genes explain under half of the gap, and the rest is unexplained. This sample is represented by roughly 200,000 clones; more than 85% of them were singletons. Around 9.6% of the sample comes from the top ten. The specimen was peripheral blood. These receptors all stem from a woman between 45 and 65 years old with COVID-19, enrolled during active disease.

CDR3 nucleotides: TGTGCCAGCAGCTTTCTTCGACAGGATCGCGAGCAGTACTTC. This gives the protein CASSFLRQDREQYF. This chain links TRBV5-6 with TRBJ2-7, with a tentative D call TRBD1 (6 bases). The CDR3 runs 14 residues. Trimming shortened V by 2 bases and J by 6 bases, and 15 bases separated the two germline ends. Germline lookup yields CDR1 SGHDT and CDR2 YYEEEE.

The chain is built from TRBV14 and TRBJ1-1, with TRBD1 as a possible D gene (5 bases). In germline, CDR1 is SGHDN, CDR2 FVKESK. Deletions cut 1 base from V and 2 bases from J, with 11 bases between. The CDR3 contains 15 residues. CDR3: CASSQGAGGNTEAFF. The CDR3 coding sequence is TGTGCCAGCAGCCAAGGCGCCGGGGGAAACACTGAAGCTTTCTTT.

The chain uses TRBV7-8 and TRBJ1-6, with D perhaps TRBD1 (6 bases). The CDR3 covers 21 residues. Trimming left V 10 bases short and J 3 bases short, with 34 bases between. Germline values: CDR1 SGHVS, CDR2 FQNEAQ. The CDR3 DNA reads TGTGCCATCACCGGTACCACCCGAGAGGCCGGTGACAGGTTCTATAATTCACCCCTCCACTTT. Encoded protein: CAITGTTREAGDRFYNSPLHF.

The chain recombines TRBV7-2 with TRBJ1-2, with D perhaps TRBD1 (6 bases). This CDR3 spans 15 amino acids. Trimming removed 2 bases from V and 3 bases from J, with 13 bases in between. Germline values: CDR1 SGHTA, CDR2 FQGNSA. In DNA, the CDR3 is TGTGCCAGCAGCTTATCCCCGGGACACCACTATGGCTACACCTTC. It specifies CASSLSPGHHYGYTF.

The rearrangement uses TRBV2 and TRBJ2-3, with 9 bases that match TRBD2. This CDR3 is 15 amino acids long. Germline loops: CDR1 SNHLY, CDR2 FYNNEI. V gave up 3 bases and J gave up 2 bases; unmatched junction bases: 3. As DNA, the CDR3 is TGTGCCAGCAGTGACGGCGGGGGGGCCACAGATACGCAGTATTTT. Amino acid sequence: CASSDGGGATDTQYF.

The chain has TRBV9 and TRBJ2-5, with TRBD2 identical over 14 bases. The ends lost 3 bases at V and 4 bases at J; junction bases unmatched: 5. There are 16 residues in the CDR3. The germline V gene encodes CDR1 SGDLS and CDR2 YYNGEE. CDR3 coding DNA: TGTGCCAGCAGCGCCCAGACTAGCGGGGGGGTAGAGACCCAGTACTTC. It encodes CASSAQTSGGVETQYF.

The CDR3 DNA reads TGTGCCACCAGTGATAGCAGACAGGGGGCCACTGAAGCTTTCTTT. It codes for CATSDSRQGATEAFF. The chain carries TRBV24-1 and TRBJ1-1; 10 bases line up with TRBD1. Germline loops: CDR1 KGHDR, CDR2 SFDVKD. The trim removed 3 bases at V and 4 bases at J, leaving 4 bases unmatched. The CDR3 runs to 15 residues.